This TCR beta chain was observed in a study of blood T cell repertoires in COVID-19. Sequenced by immunoSEQ multiplex PCR; TCRdb stores in-frame clones only, minus some. This sample yields roughly 240,000 clones, of which around four fifths are seen a single time; 4.7% belongs to the top ten. The specimen sequenced was peripheral blood. The receptor was isolated from a woman in her 70s with acute or convalescent COVID-19.

The CDR3 DNA reads TGTGCCAGCAGTTACGCAGGGCAAGGCTACACCTTC. It encodes CASSYAGQGYTF. This chain joins TRBV6-2 or TRBV6-3 and TRBJ1-2, with D possibly being TRBD1 (5 bases). V lost 2 bases and J 8 bases, leaving 9 bases between the germline ends. Germline CDR1 MNHEY, CDR2 SVGEGT. The CDR3 extends over 12 amino acids.